The 9 T cell receptor beta chains below were found in one sample sequenced in a study of post-analysis software for immune sequencing data. Every TCR beta cDNA library bore unique molecular identifiers. TCRdb processed the PCR reads anew with MiXCR; each CDR3 protein has one entry. Of about 400,000 distinct CDR3 sequences listed, about a third are singletons. These receptors lack a known antigen. Study-level points and caveats: TRBV5-6, TRBV5-1 and TRBV20-1 belonged to a set of about 5 TRBV segments that were more frequent in patients than controls.

The sequenced sample was blood. All receptors derive from a girl aged 10 to 17 with multiple sclerosis.

At least ten counts were recorded for this clonotype. This sequence joins TRBV7-2 and TRBJ2-7; 11 bases match TRBD1. The V gene's germline CDR1 is SGHTA and CDR2 FQGNSA. With V trimmed by 3 bases and J by 2 bases, 6 bases remained unmatched. This CDR3 is 16 amino acids long. This CDR3 reads CASSFSGTGGAYEQYF. DNA of the CDR3: TGTGCCAGCAGCTTCTCCGGGACAGGGGGGGCCTACGAGCAGTACTTC. The entire variable domain, with the rest obtained from reference TRBV7-2 and TRBJ2-7, is as follows: GAGVSQSPSNKVTEKGKDVELRCDPISGHTALYWYRQSLGQGLEFLIYFQGNSAPDKSGLPSDRFSAERTGGSVSTLTIQRTQQEDSAVYLCASSFSGTGGAYEQYFGPGTRLTVT.

This clonotype was observed a few times. V is TRBV4-1 and J is TRBJ1-4, with D possibly matching TRBD1 (5 bases). This CDR3 contains 15 residues. Germline CDR1 and CDR2: MGHRA and YSYEKL. Trimming stripped 1 base from V and 5 bases from J, with 11 bases between. The CDR3 protein is CASSQAGTGNEKLFF. The CDR3, as DNA: TGCGCCAGCAGCCAAGCCGGGACTGGGAATGAAAAACTGTTTTTT.

This clonotype was observed a few times. This rearrangement joins TRBV5-5 to TRBJ1-2; 7 nucleotides match TRBD1. The germline CDR1 and CDR2 sequences are SGHKS and YYEKEE (reference sequence). V was pared by 6 bases and J by 4 bases, with 15 bases of the junction left unmatched. CDR3 length: 16 amino acids. For the CDR3, the DNA is TGTGCCAGCATTCCCGCCCCGGGACAGAGAGCCTATGGCTACACCTTC. This encodes CASIPAPGQRAYGYTF.

The table lists this clonotype with a few counts. V and J are TRBV24-1 and TRBJ1-2; no clear D. V was cut by 4 bases and J by 2 bases, with 10 bases left in between. The CDR3 length is 14 residues. Germline CDR1 KGHDR, CDR2 SFDVKD. In nucleotides, the CDR3 is TGTGCCACCAGTGACGTTGGAGGGAACTATGGCTACACCTTC. Translating it yields CATSDVGGNYGYTF.

This rearrangement joins TRBV4-1 to TRBJ2-1; D not certain. The CDR3 contains 16 residues. Germline V gene lookup returns CDR1 MGHRA and CDR2 YSYEKL. V dropped 4 bases and J dropped 1 base, with 14 bases sitting between them. The CDR3 loop reads CASSPTLISSYNEQFF. CDR3 bases: TGCGCCAGCAGCCCGACTCTAATATCGTCCTACAATGAGCAGTTCTTC.

This clonotype was counted a few times. The chain uses TRBV10-3 and TRBJ2-1; 10 bases are shared with TRBD2. The V gene end was trimmed by 4 bases and the J gene end by 7 bases; junction bases not matched to a gene: 7. Germline CDR1 and CDR2: ENHRY and SYGVKD. The CDR3 totals 15 residues. This chain's CDR3 is CAISVGTSGTNEQFF. The CDR3 region has the DNA TGTGCCATCAGTGTAGGTACTAGCGGGACGAATGAGCAGTTCTTC.

V is TRBV27 and J is TRBJ2-1; D is possibly TRBD1 (6 bases). The V end was cut by 4 bases, the J end by 8 bases, with 18 bases between. Germline CDR1 reads MNHEY; CDR2 reads SMNVEV (reference sequence). The CDR3 has 15 residues. The chain's CDR3 is CASSYQGRQVDEQFF. CDR3 nucleotide sequence: TGTGCCAGCAGTTACCAAGGTCGACAGGTCGATGAGCAGTTCTTC.

The CDR3, as DNA: TGCAGCCTACTAGGGGGGCGCACAGATACGCAGTATTTT. Protein: CSLLGGRTDTQYF. The chain links TRBV20-1 to TRBJ2-3, with D perhaps assigned TRBD1 or TRBD2 (6 bases each). CDR1 and CDR2 from the germline V gene are DFQATT and SNEGSKA (reference sequence). The CDR3 sequence is 13 residues long.

This clonotype was counted a few times. The chain has TRBV12-3 or TRBV12-4 and TRBJ2-1, with D maybe TRBD2 (5 bases). Trimming stripped 6 bases from V and 6 bases from J, with 18 bases between. The CDR3 contains 15 residues. DNA for the CDR3: TGTGCCAGCAGACTGAGAGGGCCCCCGATCAATGAGCAGTTCTTC. Amino acids: CASRLRGPPINEQFF.